This passage covers 4 T cell receptor beta chains from one sample sequenced in a study of T cells in localized non-small cell lung cancer. Sequencing was performed with immunoSEQ multiplex PCR; in TCRdb, only in-frame clones are kept and a portion is missing. The data hold fewer than 45,000 clones, with approximately 86% observed a single time. The sample here was peripheral blood, taken before any cancer treatment. These receptors were taken from a woman aged 18 to 49 with stage III lung adenocarcinoma.

The genes are TRBV7-9 and TRBJ2-7, with 10 bases lining up with TRBD1. The CDR3 runs 16 residues. Germline trimming cut 5 bases from V and 5 bases from J; bases unmatched to any gene: 12. Germline V gene data show CDR1 as SEHNR and CDR2 as FQNEAQ (reference sequence). CDR3 sequence reads: CASSPKPGQGKDEQYF. The CDR3 region has the DNA TGTGCCAGCAGCCCCAAACCGGGACAGGGGAAGGACGAGCAGTACTTC.

The V gene is TRBV7-8, the J gene TRBJ2-2, with D unresolved. CDR1 is SGHVS and CDR2 is FQNEAQ in the germline V gene. The CDR3 has 14 residues. The ends were cut back, 3 bases at V and 4 bases at J, with 9 bases in the middle. The CDR3 coding sequence is TGTGCCAGCAGCTTTCGGATAGCCACCGGGGAGCTGTTTTTT. Its protein product is CASSFRIATGELFF.

The gene calls are TRBV11-1 and TRBJ2-5; tentatively, D is TRBD1 (6 bases). This CDR3 has 15 residues. Trimming removed 1 base at V and 1 base at J, with 10 bases between. Per germline, CDR1 SGHAT and CDR2 FQDESV (reference sequence). CDR3 in amino acids: CASSLGQGFQETQYF. DNA for the CDR3: TGTGCCAGCAGCTTAGGGCAGGGGTTCCAAGAGACCCAGTACTTC.

CDR3 in DNA: TGCGCCAGCAGCCAAGGGACAGGGGGTTGGGACACTGAAGCTTTCTTT. It specifies CASSQGTGGWDTEAFF. The chain combines TRBV4-1 with TRBJ1-1; TRBD1 matches at 10 bases. Trimming removed 1 base from V and 3 bases from J; junction bases left unmatched: 5. The germline V gene encodes CDR1 MGHRA and CDR2 YSYEKL. The CDR3 runs 16 residues.